This record covers a single TCR beta chain. The antigen is undetermined. This sample stems from a study of cytomegalovirus exposure and HLA in healthy donors. Trimming took 9 bases from V and 0 from J, leaving 6 bases between them. Germline CDR1 ENHRY, CDR2 SYGVKD. The CDR3 is 13 amino acids. Primers for the PCR totalled 60 Vbeta and 13 Jbeta. Method: immunoSEQ multiplex PCR; TCRdb's copy keeps in-frame clones and lacks some. The sample has about 190,000 clones, roughly 73% seen once. Notes on the study in general: A later analysis found common viral pathogens apparently linked to several of the most significant clusters. Researchers reported that a few CMV-associated chains were confirmed in vitro as CMV antigen-specific. The authors later found HLA-associated TCR beta chains more clonally expanded than equally common others. Listed as cytomegalovirus-associated were 150 to 200 TCR beta chains.

Material: PBMCs. The chain couples TRBV10-3 to TRBJ2-6; no reliable D call. The sequence was obtained from a woman aged 30 to 39 in good health and CMV-seropositive. The CDR3 DNA reads as TGTGCCATGAGCAACTCTGGGGCCAACGTCCTGACTTTC. It encodes CAMSNSGANVLTF.